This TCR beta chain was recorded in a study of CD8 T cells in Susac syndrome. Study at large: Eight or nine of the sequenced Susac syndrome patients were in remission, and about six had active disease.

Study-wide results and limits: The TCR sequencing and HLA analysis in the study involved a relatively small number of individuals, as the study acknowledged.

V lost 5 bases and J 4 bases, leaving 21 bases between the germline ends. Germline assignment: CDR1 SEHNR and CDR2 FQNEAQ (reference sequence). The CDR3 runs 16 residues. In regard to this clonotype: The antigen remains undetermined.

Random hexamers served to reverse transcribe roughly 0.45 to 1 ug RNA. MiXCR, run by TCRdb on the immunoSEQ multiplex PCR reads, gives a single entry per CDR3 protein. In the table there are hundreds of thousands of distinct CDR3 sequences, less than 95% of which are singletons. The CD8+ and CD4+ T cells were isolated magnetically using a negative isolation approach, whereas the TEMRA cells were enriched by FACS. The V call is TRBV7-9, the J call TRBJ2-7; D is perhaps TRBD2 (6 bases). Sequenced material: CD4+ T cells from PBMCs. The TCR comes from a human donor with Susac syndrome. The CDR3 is CASSLLRGLGYYEQYF. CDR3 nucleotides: TGTGCCAGCAGCCTCCTTAGGGGACTTGGATATTACGAGCAGTACTTC.